The following is a T cell receptor beta chain sequence with its context. Its antigen is not known. These data belong to a study of Graves' ophthalmopathy and Graves' hyperthyroidism. About the research overall: Pretreatment peripheral blood was obtained at initial diagnosis.

The TCR beta CDR3 regions underwent amplification from RNA transcripts. The authors performed first-round RT-PCR with HTBI primers and then a second-round multiplex PCR. TCRdb passed the multiplex PCR reads through MiXCR, listing each CDR3 protein once. The data show 600,000 to 700,000 distinct CDR3 sequences, about 38% seen once. General study results and limits: Stable hyperthyroidism and ophthalmopathy were told apart by a 13-signature model, which achieved 85% to 90% sensitivity and roughly 80% specificity.

PBMCs had their origin in fresh peripheral blood (about 10 ml). The sequenced sample consisted of peripheral blood. This TCR came from an adult man with Graves' ophthalmopathy.

The CDR3 DNA reads as TGTGCCAGCAGCCCAGGGGGGGCAACCCTCCACTTT. This codes for CASSPGGATLHF. The V and J genes are TRBV2 and TRBJ1-6; 7 positions match TRBD1. J gave up 14 bases and V 6 bases, and 7 bases lay outside the gene matches. The CDR3 runs 12 residues. CDR1 and CDR2 (germline): SNHLY, FYNNEI.